These T cell receptor beta chains were read from a single sample in a study of CD8+ T cells in alopecia areata. Repertoires were generated with immunoSEQ multiplex PCR, while TCRdb's copy carries only in-frame clones and drops some. The sample records some 170,000 clones, approximately 65% being singletons. Source: CD8+ T cells sorted from blood, taken at week 0. All receptors derive from a human donor with alopecia areata. CDR3s include the opening cysteine and the closing phenylalanine or tryptophan. D genes are given only for firm matches. A row's size may be missing; if present it is once, few, many or a size class.

size	V	J	D	CDR3	DNA
-	TRBV30	TRBJ2-7	TRBD1	CAWDWGQGDLREQYF	TGTGCCTGGGATTGGGGACAGGGGGATCTACGAGAGCAGTACTTC
-	TRBV30	TRBJ2-3	TRBD1	CAGLGQGKDTQYF	TGTGCCGGGCTCGGACAGGGGAAAGATACGCAGTATTTT
-	TRBV15	TRBJ1-1	-	CATSRARNTEAFF	TGTGCCACCAGCAGAGCAAGGAACACTGAAGCTTTCTTT
-	TRBV29-1	TRBJ2-3	TRBD1	CSVGTGRTDTQYF	TGCAGCGTTGGGACAGGGAGAACAGATACGCAGTATTTT
-	TRBV27	TRBJ1-3	-	CASRPGRSGNTIYF	TGTGCCAGCAGACCAGGTCGATCTGGAAACACCATATATTTT
-	TRBV2	TRBJ2-5	-	CASMGKTQYF	TGTGCCAGCATGGGAAAAACCCAGTACTTC
-	TRBV29-1	TRBJ2-5	-	CSVEIPGVTQETQYF	TGCAGCGTTGAAATCCCTGGGGTAACCCAAGAGACCCAGTACTTC
-	TRBV30	TRBJ1-2	TRBD1	CAWSGGTAQVYGYTF	TGTGCCTGGAGTGGGGGGACAGCCCAAGTCTATGGCTACACCTTC
-	TRBV28	TRBJ1-5	-	CASSPRGYNQPQHF	TGTGCCAGCAGTCCCCGAGGGTACAATCAGCCCCAGCATTTT
-	TRBV30	TRBJ2-7	-	CAWSPGPLYEQYF	TGTGCCTGGAGCCCCGGGCCCCTCTACGAGCAGTACTTC
-	TRBV6-1	TRBJ1-4	-	CASSWTISGNEKLFF	TGTGCCAGCAGTTGGACTATCAGCGGTAATGAAAAACTGTTTTTT
-	TRBV9	TRBJ2-1	-	CASSEGNEQFF	TGTGCCAGCAGCGAGGGCAATGAGCAGTTCTTC
-	TRBV30	TRBJ2-1	-	CAWRTPGTHNEQFF	TGTGCCTGGAGGACCCCCGGGACACATAATGAGCAGTTCTTC
-	TRBV27	TRBJ2-3	-	CASRPYDRHAGDTQYF	TGTGCCAGCAGGCCGTACGACAGGCATGCTGGAGATACGCAGTATTTT
-	TRBV4-1	TRBJ2-5	TRBD2	CASSQASGGTAETQYF	TGCGCCAGCAGCCAAGCTAGCGGGGGAACCGCGGAGACCCAGTACTTC
-	TRBV15	TRBJ1-2	TRBD1	CATSREGDRVGYGYTF	TGTGCCACCAGCAGAGAGGGAGACAGGGTGGGCTATGGCTACACCTTC
few	TRBV15	TRBJ2-7	-	CATSSPPAEQYF	TGTGCCACCAGCAGCCCCCCTGCCGAGCAGTACTTC
-	TRBV7-9	TRBJ2-7	TRBD2	CASSLADPAGAYEQYF	TGTGCCAGCAGCTTAGCGGACCCGGCGGGAGCCTACGAGCAGTACTTC
-	TRBV6-5	TRBJ2-3	-	CASSERPLTDTQYF	TGTGCCAGCAGTGAGCGACCTCTGACAGATACGCAGTATTTT
-	TRBV7-9	TRBJ2-7	-	CAIKQGPGEQYF	TGTGCCATCAAACAGGGTCCTGGCGAGCAGTACTTC
-	TRBV5-6	TRBJ2-7	-	CASSIAYEQYF	TGTGCCAGCAGCATAGCCTACGAGCAGTACTTC
-	TRBV4-1	TRBJ2-2	-	CASSQQGSAGELFF	TGCGCCAGCAGCCAACAGGGGAGCGCCGGGGAGCTGTTTTTT
-	TRBV30	TRBJ2-3	TRBD1	CAWSAGTGGDTQYF	TGTGCCTGGAGCGCCGGGACAGGGGGAGATACGCAGTATTTT
-	TRBV28	TRBJ1-5	TRBD1	CASGQDLRLSNQPQHF	TGTGCCAGCGGACAGGACCTTCGACTTAGCAATCAGCCCCAGCATTTT
-	TRBV9	TRBJ1-2	-	CASSVGLSGYTF	TGTGCCAGCAGCGTGGGACTAAGCGGCTACACCTTC
-	TRBV10-2	TRBJ2-5	-	CASSVAFQETQYF	TGCGCCAGCAGTGTGGCATTCCAAGAGACCCAGTACTTC
-	TRBV27	TRBJ1-4	-	CASSFRKGEVEKLFF	TGTGCCAGCAGTTTTAGAAAGGGGGAAGTTGAAAAACTGTTTTTT
-	TRBV2	TRBJ2-3	-	CASSEALRAACF	TGTGCCAGCAGTGAAGCGCTTAGGGCAGCTTGTTTT
-	TRBV5-6	TRBJ2-7	TRBD2	CASSFAGELQYF	TGTGCCAGCAGCTTTGCGGGGGAGCTACAGTACTTC
-	TRBV27	TRBJ1-6	-	CASSLGNSPLHF	TGTGCCAGCAGTTTAGGGAATTCACCCCTCCACTTT
few	TRBV11-2	TRBJ2-3	TRBD1	CASSLLGQGTTDTQYF	TGTGCCAGCAGTCTTTTGGGACAGGGGACGACAGATACGCAGTATTTT
-	TRBV7-9	TRBJ2-3	TRBD1	CASSKGQGAITDTQYF	TGTGCCAGCAGCAAGGGACAGGGGGCGATCACAGATACGCAGTATTTT
medium-sized	TRBV7-6	TRBJ2-7	TRBD1	CASSFQGAEQYF	TGTGCCAGCAGCTTTCAGGGGGCCGAGCAGTACTTC
-	TRBV2	TRBJ2-5	TRBD1	CASSRGQGMETQYF	TGTGCCAGCAGCCGGGGACAGGGGATGGAGACCCAGTACTTC
few	TRBV29-1	TRBJ2-7	-	CSVEIAGSSYEQYF	TGCAGCGTTGAGATAGCAGGGAGCTCCTACGAGCAGTACTTC
-	TRBV7-9	TRBJ1-2	-	CASSPTTRVKGDYGYTF	TGTGCCAGCAGCCCAACGACGAGGGTTAAGGGGGACTATGGCTACACCTTC
-	TRBV27	TRBJ2-5	-	CASSVLGTQETQYF	TGTGCCAGCAGTGTGCTCGGGACTCAAGAGACCCAGTACTTC
-	TRBV13	TRBJ1-2	-	CASSTSTGNYGYTF	TGTGCCAGCAGCACCTCGACTGGAAACTATGGCTACACCTTC
-	TRBV11-2	TRBJ2-2	-	CASSLATGELFF	TGTGCCAGCAGCTTGGCCACCGGGGAGCTGTTTTTT
-	TRBV5-6	TRBJ2-1	TRBD2	CASSSTGGKMNEQFF	TGTGCCAGCAGCTCGACGGGGGGGAAGATGAATGAGCAGTTCTTC
-	TRBV13	TRBJ2-7	-	CASSGVEGGLSYEQYF	TGTGCCAGCAGCGGCGTCGAGGGGGGCCTCTCCTACGAGCAGTACTTC
-	TRBV4-1	TRBJ2-7	-	CASSQAWDLDEQYF	TGCGCCAGCAGCCAAGCATGGGACCTCGACGAGCAGTACTTC
few	TRBV5-1	TRBJ1-1	TRBD1	CASSLDRWNTEAFF	TGCGCCAGCAGCCTGGACAGGTGGAACACTGAAGCTTTCTTT